This T cell receptor beta chain was identified during a study of blood T cell repertoires in COVID-19. Study information: Collection of acute and convalescent COVID-19 samples took place in the United States, Italy and Spain. PBMCs, B-cell-depleted T cells, or T cells provided the cDNA or gDNA that made up the material.

Study processing details: Reference gene primer amplification in the assay estimated nucleated cell counts. Sequencing was performed with immunoSEQ multiplex PCR; in TCRdb, only in-frame clones are kept and a portion is missing. Clone size and V and J calls were adopted from that table, with D and trimming inferred from the DNA. The table includes more than 200,000 clones, roughly 80% detected once. The clonotype comes from a woman older than 75 with acute or convalescent COVID-19. Material for sequencing was peripheral blood.

The CDR3 protein is CSGRVEETQYF. For the CDR3, the DNA is TGCAGCGGCAGGGTTGAGGAGACCCAGTACTTC. The J gene is TRBJ2-5, the V gene TRBV29-1; tentative D call: TRBD1 (5 bases). Germline V gene sequence: CDR1 SQVTM, CDR2 ANQGSEA. The CDR3 loop spans 11 amino acids. V lost 7 bases, J lost 5 bases, and 11 bases lay in between.